Below are 16 T cell receptor beta chains sequenced from a single sample in a study of OX40 agonist ivuxolimab in advanced cancers. Using immunoSEQ multiplex PCR, the repertoire was profiled, and TCRdb retains in-frame clones only, with some absent. This table has around 54,000 clones, roughly 94% appearing once. The sequencing used CD4+ or CD8+ T cells sorted from blood, collected in a trial of the OX40 agonist ivuxolimab. Receptor source: an adult with an advanced solid tumor such as melanoma, head and neck, liver or kidney cancer.

The CDR3 protein is CASSELDKNTEAFF. The DNA for the CDR3 is TGTGCCAGCAGTGAATTGGACAAGAACACTGAAGCTTTCTTT. J is TRBJ1-1 and V is TRBV25-1, with D possibly TRBD1 on 5 matching bases. CDR3 size: 14 residues. With 1 base removed from V and 1 base from J, the gap between germline ends came to 7 bases. Germline V gene lookup returns CDR1 MGHDK and CDR2 SYGVNS.

The chain employs TRBV7-3 and TRBJ2-2; D remains unclear. CDR1 and CDR2 (germline): SGHTA, FQGTGA. The CDR3 length is 19 residues. V was clipped by 0 bases and J by 0 bases, with 17 bases between them. The CDR3 sequence: CASSLTRIPLPPNTGELFF. The CDR3 DNA follows: TGTGCCAGCAGCTTAACCCGAATTCCTCTCCCCCCGAACACCGGGGAGCTGTTTTTT.

The J gene is TRBJ1-2, the V gene TRBV5-8; D is uncertain. The V gene's germline CDR1 is SGHTS and CDR2 YDEGEE. The CDR3 has 12 residues. Deletions cut 5 bases from V and 4 bases from J, with 9 bases between. The CDR3 nucleotides are TGTGCCAGCAGTTCGGACTTCTATGGCTACACCTTC. Translating gives CASSSDFYGYTF.

The chain employs TRBV19 and TRBJ2-1; 8 positions match TRBD1. Germline V CDR1 and CDR2: LNHDA, SQIVND (reference sequence). The trim removed 9 bases at V and 5 bases at J, leaving 9 bases unmatched. The CDR3 length is 14 residues. This CDR3 reads CASTRGPSHNEQFF. The CDR3 DNA reads TGTGCCAGCACCAGGGGGCCTTCACACAATGAGCAGTTCTTC.

This clone has only a few counts. The chain uses TRBV28 and TRBJ2-2, with D possibly TRBD2 on 6 matching bases. Germline V gene sequence: CDR1 MDHEN, CDR2 SYDVKM. Trimming left V 5 bases short and J 1 base short, with 17 bases between. CDR3 length: 17 amino acids. CDR3 sequence (DNA): TGTGCCAGCAGTGGGGACTCCGGAGGGGAGAACACCGGGGAGCTGTTTTTT. Its protein is CASSGDSGGENTGELFF.

The genes are TRBV6-1 and TRBJ2-1, with D perhaps matching TRBD1 (5 bases). The CDR3 loop spans 17 amino acids. Per germline, CDR1 MNHNS and CDR2 SASEGT. V lost 2 bases and J lost 5, with 19 bases in between. CDR3: CASSETQGLGRDNEQFF. Written as DNA, the CDR3 is TGTGCCAGCAGTGAAACCCAGGGCTTAGGTCGGGACAATGAGCAGTTCTTC.

The chain recombines TRBV11-2 with TRBJ1-1; a possible D gene is TRBD1 (5 bases). CDR3 length: 14 residues. Per the germline V gene, CDR1 is SGHAT and CDR2 is FQNNGV. The ends were cut back, 0 bases at V and 11 bases at J, with 16 bases in the middle. The CDR3 here is CASSLDHRDYGAFF. Written as DNA, the CDR3 is TGTGCCAGCAGCTTAGATCATCGGGACTACGGGGCTTTCTTT.

The gene calls are TRBV7-2 and TRBJ2-1; no firm D call. Germline assignment: CDR1 SGHTA and CDR2 FQGNSA. This CDR3 region has 12 residues. The V end was cut by 3 bases, the J end by 10 bases, with 10 bases between. The DNA of the CDR3 is TGTGCCAGCAGCTTGTTAGCCCAGGAGCAGTTCTTC. It yields the protein CASSLLAQEQFF.

The V and J genes are TRBV28 and TRBJ2-5, with no clear D. The germline V gene has CDR1 MDHEN and CDR2 SYDVKM. Trimming stripped 5 bases from V and 4 bases from J, with 17 bases between. The CDR3 loop spans 15 amino acids. This chain's CDR3 is CASSPSPAALETQYF. Written as DNA, the CDR3 is TGTGCCAGCAGTCCCTCTCCGGCAGCCTTAGAGACCCAGTACTTC. Full variable domain (remainder filled in from reference TRBV28 and TRBJ2-5): DVKVTQSSRYLVKRTGEKVFLECVQDMDHENMFWYRQDPGLGLRLIYFSYDVKMKEKGDIPEGYSVSREKKERFSLILESASTNQTSMYLCASSPSPAALETQYFGPGTRLLVL.

The chain recombines TRBV7-2 with TRBJ2-7; TRBD1 aligns across 8 bases. Germline assignment: CDR1 SGHTA and CDR2 FQGNSA. With 9 bases clipped from V and 2 bases from J, the junction kept 9 bases outside the gene matches. The CDR3 spans 14 residues. The CDR3 DNA sequence: TGTGCCAGTATGTCGACAGGGGCCCCCTACGAGCAGTACTTC. The encoded protein is CASMSTGAPYEQYF.

V gene TRBV2 combines with J gene TRBJ2-5, with no clear D. From germline, CDR1 is SNHLY and CDR2 FYNNEI. V was trimmed by 3 bases and J by 3 bases, leaving 14 bases between them. The CDR3 contains 15 residues. DNA of the CDR3: TGTGCCAGCAGTGATCCATTAAGCGTGGAAGAGACCCAGTACTTC. Amino acids: CASSDPLSVEETQYF.

The chain carries TRBV11-2 and TRBJ2-3; D is possibly TRBD1 (6 bases). Trimming shortened V by 1 base and J by 7 bases, and 27 bases separated the two germline ends. CDR3 length: 19 residues. From germline, CDR1 is SGHAT and CDR2 FQNNGV. CDR3 sequence reads: CASSLVVGQLATHTYTQYF. The CDR3 DNA follows: TGTGCCAGCAGCTTAGTAGTTGGACAGTTGGCCACACACACTTATACGCAGTATTTT.

The chain joins TRBV5-1 to TRBJ2-2; weak D call: TRBD2 (5 bases). Looked up from germline, CDR1 is SGHRS and CDR2 is YFSETQ. The V end was cut by 5 bases, the J end by 0 bases, with 14 bases between. The CDR3 extends over 16 amino acids. The CDR3 loop reads CASREALATNTGELFF. CDR3 in DNA: TGCGCCAGCAGGGAAGCCCTAGCTACGAACACCGGGGAGCTGTTTTTT.

The chain recombines TRBV30 with TRBJ2-5, with D perhaps TRBD2 (5 bases). Germline CDR1 is GTSNPN and CDR2 is SVGIG (reference sequence). Trimming pared 0 bases from V and 10 bases from J, leaving 18 bases between. The CDR3 is made up of 14 amino acids. The CDR3 DNA follows: TGTGCCTGGAGTGTACTCGCGCCGCAGAGGGTCCAGTACTTC. This sequence encodes CAWSVLAPQRVQYF.

The genes are TRBV30 and TRBJ2-7; TRBD1 is a possible D gene (6 bases). Germline CDR1 is GTSNPN and CDR2 is SVGIG (reference sequence). This CDR3 has 13 residues. Trimming cost V 0 bases and J 1 base, with 7 bases left between them. The chain's CDR3 is CAWSVGQSYEQYF. CDR3 bases: TGTGCCTGGAGTGTTGGACAGTCCTACGAGCAGTACTTC.

The chain recombines TRBV19 with TRBJ2-7, with 8 bases matching TRBD1. The CDR3 covers 14 residues. J lost 3 bases, V lost 3 bases, and 4 bases had no gene match. CDR1 and CDR2 (germline): LNHDA, SQIVND (reference sequence). The CDR3 region has the DNA TGTGCCAGTAGTATCGGGACAGGAAACTACGAGCAGTACTTC. Amino acid sequence: CASSIGTGNYEQYF.